Listed here are 12 T cell receptor beta chains from one sample, sequenced in a study of OX40 agonist ivuxolimab in advanced cancers. Some clones are missing from TCRdb's copy, which holds only in-frame ones; the method was immunoSEQ multiplex PCR. The top ten clones hold 15% to 20% of a sample with almost 45,000 clones, roughly 86% of them seen once. Sequencing used CD4+ or CD8+ T cells sorted from blood, obtained in a trial of the OX40 agonist ivuxolimab. All receptors come from an adult with an advanced solid tumor such as melanoma, head and neck, liver or kidney cancer.

This chain uses TRBV19 with TRBJ2-1, with D possibly being TRBD2 (6 bases). The CDR3 length is 15 residues. Trimming stripped 6 bases from V and 11 bases from J, with 23 bases between. The germline V gene has CDR1 LNHDA and CDR2 SQIVND (reference sequence). The CDR3 DNA reads as TGTGCCAGTAGCGACGACAAGATAGCACGGACTAAGCAGTTCTTC. Its translation: CASSDDKIARTKQFF.

The chain links TRBV7-9 to TRBJ2-7; 9 bases match TRBD1. The CDR3 runs 16 residues. CDR1 is SEHNR, CDR2 FQNEAQ, per germline (reference sequence). The trim removed 1 base at V and 7 bases at J, leaving 11 bases unmatched. This CDR3 reads CASSLGGQGPLREQYF. In DNA, the CDR3 is TGTGCCAGCAGCTTAGGGGGACAGGGTCCCTTGAGGGAGCAGTACTTC.

The rearrangement links TRBV6-5 to TRBJ2-3; TRBD1 aligns across 9 bases. The V gene's germline CDR1 is MNHEY and CDR2 SVGAGI. Losses at the gene ends were 10 bases for V and 5 bases for J; bases not matched to a gene: 10. This CDR3 region has 14 residues. CDR3 loop: CATGQGSVGDTQYF. The CDR3 DNA sequence: TGTGCCACGGGACAGGGATCTGTGGGAGATACGCAGTATTTT.

V usage is TRBV4-2 and J usage is TRBJ2-4; 9 positions match TRBD1. The V segment lost 0 bases and the J segment 6 bases; nucleotides outside the gene matches: 0. This CDR3 is 14 amino acids long. Germline V CDR1 and CDR2: LGHNA, YNFKEQ. In nucleotides, the CDR3 is TGTGCCAGCAGCCAAGAGGACAGGGGAAACATTCAGTACTTC. Residues: CASSQEDRGNIQYF.

V and J are TRBV4-2 and TRBJ1-5; D gene ambiguous. Germline values: CDR1 LGHNA, CDR2 YNFKEQ. V lost 4 bases, J lost 6 bases, and 10 bases lay in between. The CDR3 is 13 amino acids. The CDR3 DNA reads as TGTGCCAGCAGCCTCGGTTTGGTTCAGCCCCAGCATTTT. Translating gives CASSLGLVQPQHF.

The chain has TRBV28 and TRBJ1-1, with 7 bases matching TRBD1. V dropped 6 bases and J dropped 1; count of bases not matched to a gene: 5. Germline CDR1 is MDHEN and CDR2 is SYDVKM. This CDR3 is built from 14 residues. Here the CDR3 DNA reads TGTGCCAGCAGGGGACAGATCCCGAACACTGAAGCTTTCTTT. Its protein is CASRGQIPNTEAFF.

The CDR3 DNA sequence: TGTGCCAGCAGACTGGGACAGCGCACTGAAGCTTTCTTT. Translated: CASRLGQRTEAFF. V gene TRBV6-5 combines with J gene TRBJ1-1; 7 bases are a match to TRBD1. From germline, CDR1 is MNHEY and CDR2 SVGAGI. The CDR3 contains 13 residues. J was trimmed by 4 bases and V by 6 bases; bases with no gene match: 5.

To note about this clone: At the DNA level, this CDR3 is encoded by other sequences in the same sample as well. The V gene is TRBV9, the J gene TRBJ2-3; D unresolved. The CDR3 runs 11 residues. The V gene's germline CDR1 is SGDLS and CDR2 YYNGEE. Trimming left V 0 bases short and J 5 bases short, with 1 base between. CDR3: CASSVGDTQYF. DNA of the CDR3: TGTGCCAGCAGCGTAGGAGATACGCAGTATTTT.

V usage is TRBV18 and J usage is TRBJ2-3; D gene unclear. V was clipped by 5 bases and J by 2 bases, with 11 bases between them. CDR1 and CDR2 (germline): KGHSH, LQKENI. This CDR3 comprises 14 residues. In DNA form, the CDR3 reads TGTGCCAGCTCAGGCAGGATGAACACAGATACGCAGTATTTT. Protein: CASSGRMNTDTQYF.

V usage is TRBV7-8 and J usage is TRBJ2-2; 9 bases are a match to TRBD1. CDR3 length: 15 residues. Germline-derived CDR1 and CDR2 are SGHVS and FQNEAQ. V was pared by 5 bases and J by 4 bases, with 5 bases of the junction left unmatched. In DNA, the CDR3 is TGTGCCAGCAGCCTAGACAGGGGGGCCACCGGGGAGCTGTTTTTT. As protein: CASSLDRGATGELFF.

J is TRBJ1-5 and V is TRBV6-5; TRBD1 aligns across 9 bases. Germline V CDR1 and CDR2: MNHEY, SVGAGI. The CDR3 sequence is 14 residues long. V lost 3 bases and J lost 5; bases outside the gene matches: 2. The CDR3 region is CASSYTGGDQPQHF. The CDR3 region has the DNA TGTGCCAGCAGTTATACAGGGGGCGATCAGCCCCAGCATTTT.

The chain joins TRBV9 to TRBJ2-1; D gene unclear. Germline loops: CDR1 SGDLS, CDR2 YYNGEE. This CDR3 comprises 15 residues. Trimming cost V 0 bases and J 9 bases, with 16 bases left between them. The CDR3, as DNA: TGTGCCAGCAGCGTAGATACAGTCGGGCTGGGTGAGCAGTTCTTC. Translation: CASSVDTVGLGEQFF.